The present entry profiles one TCR beta chain with its context. Its cognate antigen is unknown. The junction does not match germline at one end; this may be a read error. The entry originates in a study of T cell responses to AZD1222 COVID-19 vaccine. Overall study results and limits: Donors in the cohort were predominantly white British and more often female, and clonal diversity was possibly underestimated. Sampling captured repertoires only after the peak T cell response.

Measured with immunoSEQ multiplex PCR; TCRdb has only the in-frame clones, and not every one. The sample has approximately 190,000 clones; approximately 95% are singletons. The CDR3 runs 15 residues. Germline V gene sequence: CDR1 SGHRS, CDR2 YFSETQ. This receptor was obtained from an adult who received the AZD1222 COVID-19 vaccine. The V gene is TRBV5-1, the J gene TRBJ2-1, with D perhaps TRBD1 (6 bases). Here the sequenced sample was peripheral blood, taken 28 days after the second AZD1222 dose. This CDR3 reads CASRLGQSQHNEQFF. CDR3 nucleotides: TGCGCCAGCAGGTTGGGACAATCCCAACACAATGAGCAGTTCTTC.